Given below is one TCR beta chain in context. Its specificity is not known. This entry is derived from a study of vaccination and CD4 T cells after COVID-19. Study in general: At a median 72 days (range 14 to 241) after dose two, post-vaccine samples were obtained.

The treatment was: approximately nine-day PBMC culture with coronavirus spike peptide pools or control peptides (ViraFEST assay). Unexposed donor CD4+ T cells predated the COVID-19 pandemic, collected 2011-2018. The authors swapped half the medium for fresh IL-2 medium on days 3 and 7. Germline V gene lookup returns CDR1 SGHDT and CDR2 YYEEEE. V was clipped by 3 bases and J by 2 bases, with 12 bases between them. This CDR3 comprises 14 residues. Oncomine TCR Beta short-read sequencing was applied to DNA from cultured CD4+ T cells. TCRdb reanalysed the PCR reads using MiXCR and keeps one entry per CDR3 protein. Here the sample spans several thousand distinct CDR3 sequences, roughly 43% being singletons.

The sample was CD4+ T cells from blood, cultured in vitro. The source of this sequence is a human donor in good health. V is TRBV5-6 and J is TRBJ2-7; perhaps TRBD1 as D (5 bases). Written as DNA, the CDR3 is TGTGCCAGCAGCTCAGGGCTCGGTGCCTACGAGCAGTACTTC. The encoded protein is CASSSGLGAYEQYF.